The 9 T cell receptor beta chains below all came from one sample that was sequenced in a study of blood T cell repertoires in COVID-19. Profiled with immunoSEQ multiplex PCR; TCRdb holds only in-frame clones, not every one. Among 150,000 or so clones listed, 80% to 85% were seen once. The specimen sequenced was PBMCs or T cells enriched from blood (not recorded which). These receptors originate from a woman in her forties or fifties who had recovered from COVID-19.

The CDR3 coding sequence is TGTGCCATCAGGGAGGGGACTAGCGGGAGTGGTGAGCAGTTCTTC. Translated: CAIREGTSGSGEQFF. The chain uses TRBV10-3 and TRBJ2-1; 14 nucleotides line up with TRBD2. J lost 9 bases, V lost 6 bases, and 7 bases had no gene match. Germline V CDR1 and CDR2: ENHRY, SYGVKD. The CDR3 loop spans 15 amino acids.

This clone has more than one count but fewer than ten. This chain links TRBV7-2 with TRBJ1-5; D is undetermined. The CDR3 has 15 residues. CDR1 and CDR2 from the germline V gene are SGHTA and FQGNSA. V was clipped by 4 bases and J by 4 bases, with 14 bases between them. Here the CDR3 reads CASSSPGGLNQPQHF. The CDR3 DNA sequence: TGTGCCAGCAGCTCCCCTGGAGGGCTAAATCAGCCCCAGCATTTT.

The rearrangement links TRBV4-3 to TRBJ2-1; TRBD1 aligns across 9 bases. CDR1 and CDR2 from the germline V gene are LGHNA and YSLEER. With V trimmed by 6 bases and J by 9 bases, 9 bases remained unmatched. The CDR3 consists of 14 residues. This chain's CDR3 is CASSLTGGFGEQFF. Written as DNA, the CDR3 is TGCGCCAGCAGTCTGACAGGGGGGTTTGGTGAGCAGTTCTTC.

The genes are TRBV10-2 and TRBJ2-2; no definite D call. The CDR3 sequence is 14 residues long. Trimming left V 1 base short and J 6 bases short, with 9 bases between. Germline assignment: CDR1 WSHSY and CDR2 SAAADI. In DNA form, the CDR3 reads TGCGCCAGCAGTGAGTTCCTACCCCCCGGGGAGCTGTTTTTT. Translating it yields CASSEFLPPGELFF.

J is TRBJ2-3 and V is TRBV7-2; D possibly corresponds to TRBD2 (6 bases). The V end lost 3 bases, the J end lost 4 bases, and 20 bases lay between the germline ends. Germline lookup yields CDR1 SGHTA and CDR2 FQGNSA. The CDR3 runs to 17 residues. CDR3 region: CASSLISFGGGADTQYF. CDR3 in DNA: TGTGCCAGCAGCTTGATCTCTTTCGGGGGTGGCGCAGATACGCAGTATTTT.

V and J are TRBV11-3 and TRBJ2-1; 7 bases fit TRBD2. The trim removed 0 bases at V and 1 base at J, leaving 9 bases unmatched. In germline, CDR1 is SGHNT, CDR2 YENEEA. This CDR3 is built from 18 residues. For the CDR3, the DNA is TGTGCCAGCAGCTTAGAGGCTAGCGGAAGGGTTTCCTACAATGAGCAGTTCTTC. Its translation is CASSLEASGRVSYNEQFF.

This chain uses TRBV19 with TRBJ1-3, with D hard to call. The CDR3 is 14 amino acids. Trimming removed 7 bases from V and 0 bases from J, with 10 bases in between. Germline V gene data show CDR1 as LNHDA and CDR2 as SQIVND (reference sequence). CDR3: CASKGGSSGNTIYF. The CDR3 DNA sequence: TGTGCCAGTAAAGGCGGCAGCTCTGGAAACACCATATATTTT.

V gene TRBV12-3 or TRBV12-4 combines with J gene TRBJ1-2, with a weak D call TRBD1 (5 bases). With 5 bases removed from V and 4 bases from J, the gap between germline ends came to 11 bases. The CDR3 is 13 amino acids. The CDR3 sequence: CASSPQGGYGYTF. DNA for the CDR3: TGTGCCAGCAGTCCGCAGGGTGGCTATGGCTACACCTTC.

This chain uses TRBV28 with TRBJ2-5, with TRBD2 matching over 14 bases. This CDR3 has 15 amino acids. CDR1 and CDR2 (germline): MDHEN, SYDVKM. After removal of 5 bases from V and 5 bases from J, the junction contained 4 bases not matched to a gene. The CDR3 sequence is CASSPGTSGSETQYF. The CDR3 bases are TGTGCCAGCAGTCCGGGGACTAGCGGGAGTGAGACCCAGTACTTC.